This TCR beta chain was obtained from a study of radiotherapy plus CTLA-4 blockade in lung cancer. In the study overall: Patients showed objective responses in about 20% of cases and disease control in approximately 28%. Points from the study as a whole: Strongest reported response predictors: early blood clone changes and post-radiation interferon-beta. TCR clones originating in tumors grew in number in blood after radiotherapy plus ipilimumab.

Assay used: immunoSEQ multiplex PCR; TCRdb lists only in-frame clones, some missing. The table includes 90,000 to 100,000 clones, 80% to 85% detected once. A few counts support this clone. The antigen remains undetermined. Trimming cost V 2 bases and J 4 bases; bases outside gene matches: 1. This CDR3 is built from 13 residues. The germline CDR1 and CDR2 sequences are SGHTA and FQGTGA. The sequence came from a human donor with non-small cell lung cancer that progressed on radiotherapy plus ipilimumab. The sample here was peripheral blood, taken from a patient treated with radiotherapy plus ipilimumab. The rearrangement joins TRBV7-3 to TRBJ2-5; 7 bases are shared with TRBD1. CDR3 DNA: TGTGCCAGCAGCTTATACAGGGGAGAGACCCAGTACTTC. Amino acid sequence: CASSLYRGETQYF.